This paragraph reports one TCR beta chain. What it recognizes is unknown. Sorting based on CD45RO/CCR7/CD25/CD127/CD95/CD27 separated CD4+ naive, central memory, regulatory and stem cell-like memory cells. Over 95% purity was reached by all sorted populations. The sample belongs to a study of beta chain features in type 1 diabetes. Study-wide context: Examination covered almost 110,000,000 sorted cells spanning all samples. The study's findings and limits: Moderate yet significant TCRB CDR3 shortening was seen in Type 1 diabetes patients in all four CD4+ subsets.

The study reverse transcribed the entire isolated RNA, so it sequenced expressed TCRB transcripts. Using immunoSEQ multiplex PCR, the repertoire was profiled, and TCRdb retains in-frame clones only, with some absent. The sample includes 120,000 to 150,000 clones, about 50% of them seen just once. V gave up 6 bases and J gave up 2 bases, with 17 bases separating them. The CDR3 covers 16 residues. Germline V gene lookup returns CDR1 LNHDA and CDR2 SQIVND (reference sequence). The V call is TRBV19, the J call TRBJ2-1; the D gene is possibly TRBD2 (6 bases). Sequenced sample: Tregs from blood. This sequence originates from a man aged 18 to 35 in good health. CDR3 sequence: CASSSSGGSAYNEQFF. CDR3 DNA sequence: TGTGCCAGTAGCAGCTCCGGGGGATCCGCCTACAATGAGCAGTTCTTC.